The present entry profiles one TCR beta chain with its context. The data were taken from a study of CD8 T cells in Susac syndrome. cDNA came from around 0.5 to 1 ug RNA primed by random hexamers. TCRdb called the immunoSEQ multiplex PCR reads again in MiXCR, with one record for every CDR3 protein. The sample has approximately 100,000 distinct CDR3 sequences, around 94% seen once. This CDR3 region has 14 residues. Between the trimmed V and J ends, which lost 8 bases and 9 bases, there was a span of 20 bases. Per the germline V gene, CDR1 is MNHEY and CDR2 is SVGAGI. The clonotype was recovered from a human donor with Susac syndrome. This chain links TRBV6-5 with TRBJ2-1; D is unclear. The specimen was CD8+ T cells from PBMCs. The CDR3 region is CASGPTPGDPEQFF. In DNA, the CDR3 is TGTGCCAGCGGACCCACCCCGGGTGATCCTGAGCAGTTCTTC.